This T cell receptor beta chain comes out of a study of blood T cells in healthy people across ages. The wider study: For every two T cells, template switching captured about one barcoded beta molecule.

Note on this clonotype: What it binds is unknown.

V was cut by 3 bases and J by 8 bases, with 11 bases left in between. Germline CDR1 is DFQATT and CDR2 is SNEGSKA (reference sequence). The CDR3 consists of 13 residues. The second PCR ran roughly 7 to 11 cycles with a sample-barcoded 5' primer and J-beta primers. TCRdb independently ran MiXCR on the 5' RACE reads; one entry per CDR3 protein. The repertoire includes 750,000 to 850,000 distinct CDR3 sequences, more than 20% of them detected once, and under 4.5% sits in the top ten. General observations from the study: More naive CD4+ cells and higher diversity were found in long-lived than in aged donors. A roughly linear age-dependent decrease characterized TCR beta diversity per million T cells.

These sequences were also reported in another study, on T cells of mothers and their children. That work states: Overlap ran slightly, non-significantly higher for related than unrelated mother-child pairs.

The chain links TRBV20-1 to TRBJ1-6, with D unresolved. Source material: blood. This clonotype originated in a boy younger than 18 in good health. The CDR3 loop is CSASGTADSPLHF. The CDR3 DNA follows: TGCAGTGCTAGTGGTACGGCGGATTCACCCCTCCACTTT.